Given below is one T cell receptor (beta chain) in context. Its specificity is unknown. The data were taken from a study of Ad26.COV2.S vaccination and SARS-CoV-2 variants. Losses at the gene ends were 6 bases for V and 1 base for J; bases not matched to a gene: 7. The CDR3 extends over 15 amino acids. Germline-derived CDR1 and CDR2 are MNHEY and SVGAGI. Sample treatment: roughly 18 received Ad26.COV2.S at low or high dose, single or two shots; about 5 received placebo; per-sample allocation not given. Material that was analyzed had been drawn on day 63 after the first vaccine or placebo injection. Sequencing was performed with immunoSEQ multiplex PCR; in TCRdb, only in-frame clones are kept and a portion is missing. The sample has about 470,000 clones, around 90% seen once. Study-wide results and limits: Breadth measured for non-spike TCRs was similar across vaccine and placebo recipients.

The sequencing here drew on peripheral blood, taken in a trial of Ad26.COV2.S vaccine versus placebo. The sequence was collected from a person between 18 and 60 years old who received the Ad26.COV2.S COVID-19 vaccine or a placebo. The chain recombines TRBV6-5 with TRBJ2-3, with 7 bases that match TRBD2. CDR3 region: CASSPSTSGTDTQYF. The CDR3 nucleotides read TGTGCCAGCAGCCCATCAACTAGCGGCACAGATACGCAGTATTTT.